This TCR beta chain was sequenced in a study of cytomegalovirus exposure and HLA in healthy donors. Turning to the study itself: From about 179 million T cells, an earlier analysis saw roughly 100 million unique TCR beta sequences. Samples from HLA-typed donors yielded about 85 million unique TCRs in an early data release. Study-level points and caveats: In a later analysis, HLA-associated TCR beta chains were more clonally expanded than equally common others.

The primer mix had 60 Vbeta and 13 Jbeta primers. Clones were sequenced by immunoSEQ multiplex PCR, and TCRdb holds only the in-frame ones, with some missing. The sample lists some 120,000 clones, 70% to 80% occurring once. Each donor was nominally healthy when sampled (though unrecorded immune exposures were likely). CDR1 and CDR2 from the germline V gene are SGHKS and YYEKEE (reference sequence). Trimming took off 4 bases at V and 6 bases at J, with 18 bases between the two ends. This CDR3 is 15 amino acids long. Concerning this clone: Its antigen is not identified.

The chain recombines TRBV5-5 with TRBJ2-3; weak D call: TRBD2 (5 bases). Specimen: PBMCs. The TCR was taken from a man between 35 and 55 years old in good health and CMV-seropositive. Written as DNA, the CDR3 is TGTGCCAGCAGCGTCCCGGGATCGGCTAGGGATACGCAGTATTTT. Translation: CASSVPGSARDTQYF.